The clone carrying this T cell receptor beta chain was counted once. Original data processing: Researchers report that nucleated cell counts were estimated from reference gene primer amplification. The table came from immunoSEQ multiplex PCR; TCRdb's copy has only in-frame clones and leaves some out. V, J and clone size derive from that table, while D and trimming were established from the DNA sequence. Of 110,000 to 150,000 clones listed, over 70% were seen once; the top ten hold more than 40%. This record comes from a study of blood T cell repertoires in COVID-19. Study context: The United States, Italy and Spain supplied acute and convalescent COVID-19 samples. PBMCs, B-cell-depleted T cells, or T cells provided the cDNA or gDNA that made up the material.

Per the germline V gene, CDR1 is KGHSH and CDR2 is LQKENI. Trimming cost V 3 bases and J 2 bases, with 11 bases left between them. This CDR3 has 15 amino acids. The sequenced sample consisted of peripheral blood. This TCR derives from a human donor in a cohort sampled during active COVID-19. This chain uses TRBV18 with TRBJ1-3; D is possibly TRBD1 (6 bases). CDR3 sequence: CASSPPGTTGNTIYF. The DNA of the CDR3 is TGTGCCAGCTCACCCCCCGGGACAACTGGAAACACCATATATTTT.